This is a list of T cell receptor beta chains from one sample in a study of vaccination effects on CD4 cells after COVID-19. No antigen is known for these receptors. Produced via immunoSEQ multiplex PCR; TCRdb's table is partial and in-frame only. This table holds about 22,000 clones, roughly 72% found once. Specimen: CD4+ T cells from PBMCs cultured with HCoV-NL63 spike peptides, collected after COVID-19 vaccination. The receptor source for this set is a human donor who received a COVID-19 vaccine. Each CDR3 is given with its conserved first and last residue. A D gene is named only where the DNA matches it firmly. The size entry is marked missing in some rows and otherwise reads once, few, many or a size class.

NA	NA	TRBJ1-5	TRBV5-8	TGTGCCAGCAGCTTGGCTTGGGGTGGTCAGCCCCAGCATTTT	CASSLAWGGQPQHF
NA	TRBD1	TRBJ1-3	TRBV30	TGTGCCTGGAGCCAGACAGGGAATGGAAACACCATATATTTT	CAWSQTGNGNTIYF
NA	NA	TRBJ2-2	TRBV27	TGTGCCAGCAGTTTATCTCGGACGGTCAACACCGGGGAGCTGTTTTTT	CASSLSRTVNTGELFF
few	NA	TRBJ1-1	TRBV7-9	TGTGCCAGCGGGTCAGAATTGGGGCTAACTGAAGCTTTCTTT	CASGSELGLTEAFF
few	NA	TRBJ1-1	TRBV12-3/TRBV12-4	TGTGCCAGCAGTTTCAGTGGCCCCCCCGAAGCTTTCTTT	CASSFSGPPEAFF
NA	TRBD1	TRBJ1-5	TRBV4-1	TGCGCCAGCAGCCAAGATTTTACAGGGGGCCAGCCCCAGCATTTT	CASSQDFTGGQPQHF
once	NA	TRBJ2-2	TRBV5-6	TGTGCCAGCAGCTTGTCGGTGACAGCCGACACCGGGGAGCTGTTTTTT	CASSLSVTADTGELFF
NA	TRBD2	TRBJ2-1	TRBV4-2	TGTGCCAGCAGCCAAGCCGGGACTAGCGGGAGTAATGAGCAGTTCTTC	CASSQAGTSGSNEQFF
once	NA	TRBJ2-6	TRBV11-2	TGTGCCAGCAGTTCCGGGACAGGGCTGGCTAGCGGGAGCTCTGGGGCCAACGTCCTGACTTTC	CASSSGTGLASGSSGANVLTF
few	NA	TRBJ2-3	TRBV19	TGTGCCAGTAGTATGGGCACAGATACGCAGTATTTT	CASSMGTDTQYF
NA	NA	TRBJ1-4	TRBV5-1	TGCGCCAGCAGCTTGAGGCCGCAAGAAAAACTGTTTTTT	CASSLRPQEKLFF
NA	NA	TRBJ2-5	TRBV5-1	TGCGCCAGCAGCTCCGGTACGGAGACCCAGTACTTC	CASSSGTETQYF
once	TRBD1	TRBJ1-6	TRBV6-5	TGTGCCAGCAGTAGGGACAGGGGGTATTCACCCCTCCACTTT	CASSRDRGYSPLHF
NA	NA	TRBJ1-3	TRBV19	TGTGCCAGTAGTAACTACCGGACAGCCTCTGGAAACACCATATATTTT	CASSNYRTASGNTIYF
NA	TRBD2	TRBJ2-7	TRBV19	TGTGCCAGTAGTAGAAGAGGGACTAGCGGGAGACCGGGTTCCTACGAGCAGTACTTC	CASSRRGTSGRPGSYEQYF
NA	NA	TRBJ2-3	TRBV18	TGTGCCAGCTCACCGGGGCTCGATTCTACGCAGTATTTT	CASSPGLDSTQYF
NA	NA	TRBJ1-2	TRBV9	TGTGCCAGCAGCGTAGTGGGCAGGGCGACGAACTATGGCTACACCTTC	CASSVVGRATNYGYTF
NA	NA	TRBJ1-1	TRBV5-1	TGCGCCAGCAGCTTGGATGGGCAAGTGAACACTGAAGCTTTCTTT	CASSLDGQVNTEAFF
NA	TRBD2	TRBJ2-1	TRBV4-1	TGCGCCAGCAGAAGCCCGCTACTAGCGGGAGCGGTCAATGAGCAGTTCTTC	CASRSPLLAGAVNEQFF
NA	NA	TRBJ1-2	TRBV11-2	TGTGCCAGCAGCTTAGTCAGAAGGGGCTACACCTTC	CASSLVRRGYTF
NA	NA	TRBJ2-2	TRBV25-1	TGTGCCAGCAGAGGATCGTTGCTCACCGGGGAGCTGTTTTTT	CASRGSLLTGELFF
NA	NA	TRBJ1-2	TRBV12-5	TGTGCTAGTGGCACCGGCCCGTGGGGCTACACCTTC	CASGTGPWGYTF
NA	NA	TRBJ2-7	TRBV30	TGTGCCTGGAGCCTAAAAGGGACCCTGATCCAGTACTTC	CAWSLKGTLIQYF
few	NA	TRBJ2-6	TRBV2	TGTGCCAGCAGTGCCGGGGCCAACGTCCTGACTTTC	CASSAGANVLTF
once	NA	TRBJ1-2	TRBV6-4	TGTGCCAGCAGTGACACGACACGGGGGGCTGGCTACACCTTC	CASSDTTRGAGYTF
NA	NA	TRBJ2-3	TRBV5-1	TGCGCCAGCAGCTTGGGATCTAGCACAGATACGCAGTATTTT	CASSLGSSTDTQYF
NA	NA	TRBJ1-3	TRBV4-1	TGCGCCAGCAGCCAACCTACCCTCCAAACACGGAGCTCTGGAAACACCATATATTTT	CASSQPTLQTRSSGNTIYF
NA	NA	TRBJ1-4	TRBV6-5	TGTGCCAGCCGCGGGTACGAAAAACTGTTTTTT	CASRGYEKLFF
once	NA	TRBJ2-4	TRBV11-1	TGTGCCAGCAGCTTAGCGGGGATGGGGAAAAACATTCAGTACTTC	CASSLAGMGKNIQYF
once	NA	TRBJ1-2	TRBV3-1/TRBV3-2	TGTGCCAGCAGCCAAGCGCGGGGCGGGGGCTACACCTTC	CASSQARGGGYTF
few	NA	TRBJ1-5	TRBV7-2	TGTGCCAGCAGCTTGAACAATCAGCCCCAGCATTTT	CASSLNNQPQHF